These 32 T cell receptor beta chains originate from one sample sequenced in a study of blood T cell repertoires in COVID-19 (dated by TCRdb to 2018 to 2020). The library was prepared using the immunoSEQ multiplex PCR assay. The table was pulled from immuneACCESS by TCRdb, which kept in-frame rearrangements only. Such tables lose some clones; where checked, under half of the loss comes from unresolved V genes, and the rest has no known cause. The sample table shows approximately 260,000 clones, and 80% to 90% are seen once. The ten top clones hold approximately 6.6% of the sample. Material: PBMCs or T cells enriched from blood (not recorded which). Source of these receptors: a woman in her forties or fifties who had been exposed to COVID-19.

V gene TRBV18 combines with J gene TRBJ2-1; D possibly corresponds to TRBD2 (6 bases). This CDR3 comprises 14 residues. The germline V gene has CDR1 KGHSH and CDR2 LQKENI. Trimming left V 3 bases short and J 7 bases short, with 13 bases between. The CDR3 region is CASSPGLAINEQFF. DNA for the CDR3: TGTGCCAGCTCACCGGGCCTAGCGATAAATGAGCAGTTCTTC.

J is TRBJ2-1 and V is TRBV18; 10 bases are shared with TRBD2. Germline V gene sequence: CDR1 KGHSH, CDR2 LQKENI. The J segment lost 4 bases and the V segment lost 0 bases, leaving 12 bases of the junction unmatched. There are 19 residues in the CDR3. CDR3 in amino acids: CASSPPESASGGLYNEQFF. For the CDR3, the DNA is TGTGCCAGCTCACCACCGGAATCCGCTAGCGGGGGCCTATACAATGAGCAGTTCTTC. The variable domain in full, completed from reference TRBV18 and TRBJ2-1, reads NAGVMQNPRHLVRRRGQEARLRCSPMKGHSHVYWYRQLPEEGLKFMVYLQKENIIDESGMPKERFSAEFPKEGPSILRIQQVVRGDSAAYFCASSPPESASGGLYNEQFFGPGTRLTVL.

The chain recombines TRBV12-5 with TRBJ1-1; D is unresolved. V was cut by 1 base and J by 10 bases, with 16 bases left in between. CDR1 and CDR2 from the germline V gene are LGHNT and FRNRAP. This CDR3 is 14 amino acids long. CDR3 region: CASGLAYSPEVAFF. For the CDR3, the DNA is TGTGCTAGTGGTTTGGCTTATAGCCCCGAGGTAGCTTTCTTT.

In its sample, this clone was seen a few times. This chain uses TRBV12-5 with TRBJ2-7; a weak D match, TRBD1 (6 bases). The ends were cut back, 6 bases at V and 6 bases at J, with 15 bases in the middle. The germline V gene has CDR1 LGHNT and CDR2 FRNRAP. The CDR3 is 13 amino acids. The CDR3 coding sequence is TGTGCTAGTGGCCACAACAGGGTAGGCGAGCAGTACTTC. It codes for CASGHNRVGEQYF. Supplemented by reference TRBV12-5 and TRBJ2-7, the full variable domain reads DARVTQTPRHKVTEMGQEVTMRCQPILGHNTVFWYRQTMMQGLELLAYFRNRAPLDDSGMPKDRFSAEMPDATLATLKIQPSEPRDSAVYFCASGHNRVGEQYFGPGTRLTVT.

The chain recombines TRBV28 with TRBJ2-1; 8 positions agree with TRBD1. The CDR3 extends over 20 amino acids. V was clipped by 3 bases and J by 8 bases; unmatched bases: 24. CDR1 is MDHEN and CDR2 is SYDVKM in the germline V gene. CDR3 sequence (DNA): TGTGCCAGCAGTTTCTCTCTTGGGACCCTCGACAGGGGCCTCTGGGATGAGCAGTTCTTC. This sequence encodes CASSFSLGTLDRGLWDEQFF.

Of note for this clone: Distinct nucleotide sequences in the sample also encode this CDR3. CDR3 nucleotide sequence: TGTGCCAGCAGCCGGGACAGTTCCTACGAGCAGTACTTC. Translated: CASSRDSSYEQYF. The chain carries TRBV3-1 (or the pseudogene TRBV3-2) and TRBJ2-7, with TRBD1 matching over 7 bases. The J segment lost 1 base and the V segment lost 4 bases, leaving 1 base of the junction unmatched. Germline V CDR1 and CDR2: LGHDT, YNNKEL (reference sequence). This CDR3 comprises 13 residues.

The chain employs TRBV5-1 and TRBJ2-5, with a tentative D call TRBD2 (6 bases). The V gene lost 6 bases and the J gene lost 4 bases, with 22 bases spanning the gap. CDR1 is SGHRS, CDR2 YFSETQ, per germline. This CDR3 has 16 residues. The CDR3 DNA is TGCGCCAGCACCGCGCTTACGGGAGAGACCTCAGAGACCCAGTACTTC. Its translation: CASTALTGETSETQYF. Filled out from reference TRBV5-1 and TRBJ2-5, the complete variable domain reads KAGVTQTPRYLIKTRGQQVTLSCSPISGHRSVSWYQQTPGQGLQFLFEYFSETQRNKGNFPGRFSGRQFSNSRSEMNVSTLELGDSALYLCASTALTGETSETQYFGPGTRLLVL.

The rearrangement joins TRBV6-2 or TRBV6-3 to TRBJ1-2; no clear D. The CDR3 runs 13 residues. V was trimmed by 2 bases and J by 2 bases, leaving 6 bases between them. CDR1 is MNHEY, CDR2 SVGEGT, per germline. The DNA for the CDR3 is TGTGCCAGCAGTTACGCGAAAAACTATGGCTACACCTTC. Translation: CASSYAKNYGYTF.

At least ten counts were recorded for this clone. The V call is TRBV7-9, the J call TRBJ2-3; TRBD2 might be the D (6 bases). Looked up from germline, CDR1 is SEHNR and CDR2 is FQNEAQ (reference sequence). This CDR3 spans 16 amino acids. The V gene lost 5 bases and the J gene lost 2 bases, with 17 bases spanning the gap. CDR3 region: CASSLGGLIYTDTQYF. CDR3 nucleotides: TGTGCCAGCAGCCTCGGGGGACTCATATACACAGATACGCAGTATTTT.

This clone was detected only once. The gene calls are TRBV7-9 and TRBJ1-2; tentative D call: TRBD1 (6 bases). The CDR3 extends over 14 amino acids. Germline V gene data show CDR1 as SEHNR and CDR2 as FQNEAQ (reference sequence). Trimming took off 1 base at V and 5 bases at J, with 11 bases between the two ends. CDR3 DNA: TGTGCCAGCAGCTTAGGGGGGCAGCCTTATGGCTACACCTTC. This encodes CASSLGGQPYGYTF.

CDR3 amino acids: CASSYLTGEGGYTF. In nucleotides, the CDR3 is TGTGCCAGCAGCTACCTGACAGGGGAAGGCGGCTACACCTTC. This chain links TRBV13 with TRBJ1-2; 8 bases line up with TRBD1. The J segment lost 8 bases and the V segment lost 4 bases, leaving 9 bases of the junction unmatched. The CDR3 totals 14 residues. Germline V lookup: CDR1 PRHDT, CDR2 FYEKMQ (reference sequence). The variable domain in full, completed from reference TRBV13 and TRBJ1-2, reads AAGVIQSPRHLIKEKRETATLKCYPIPRHDTVYWYQQGPGQDPQFLISFYEKMQSDKGSIPDRFSAQQFSDYHSELNMSSLELGDSALYFCASSYLTGEGGYTFGSGTRLTVV.

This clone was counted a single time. The CDR3: CASSPFPTGENTEAFF. In nucleotides, the CDR3 is TGTGCCAGCTCACCATTCCCGACAGGGGAAAACACTGAAGCTTTCTTT. The chain links TRBV18 to TRBJ1-1; 8 positions agree with TRBD1. V lost 2 bases and J lost 2; bases outside the gene matches: 7. The germline V gene has CDR1 KGHSH and CDR2 LQKENI. The CDR3 is 16 amino acids.

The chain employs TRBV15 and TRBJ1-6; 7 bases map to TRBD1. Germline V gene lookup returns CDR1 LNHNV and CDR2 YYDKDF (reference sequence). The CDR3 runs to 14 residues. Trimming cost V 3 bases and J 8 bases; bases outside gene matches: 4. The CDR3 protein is CATSRGTDYSPLHF. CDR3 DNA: TGTGCCACCAGCAGGGGGACAGATTATTCACCCCTCCACTTT. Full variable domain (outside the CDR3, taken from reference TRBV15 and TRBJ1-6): DAMVIQNPRYQVTQFGKPVTLSCSQTLNHNVMYWYQQKSSQAPKLLFHYYDKDFNNEADTPDNFQSRRPNTSFCFLDIRSPGLGDTAMYLCATSRGTDYSPLHFGNGTRLTVT.

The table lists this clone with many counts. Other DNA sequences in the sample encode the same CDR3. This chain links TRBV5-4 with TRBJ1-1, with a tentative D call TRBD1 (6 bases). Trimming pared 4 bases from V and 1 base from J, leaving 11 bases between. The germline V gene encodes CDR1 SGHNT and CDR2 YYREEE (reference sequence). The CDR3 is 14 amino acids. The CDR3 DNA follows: TGTGCCAGCAGCCCCTCGACAGGGAACACTGAAGCTTTCTTT. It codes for CASSPSTGNTEAFF.

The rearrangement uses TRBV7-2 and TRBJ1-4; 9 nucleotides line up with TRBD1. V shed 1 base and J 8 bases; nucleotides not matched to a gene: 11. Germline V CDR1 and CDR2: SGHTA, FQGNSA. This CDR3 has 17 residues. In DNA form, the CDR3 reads TGTGCCAGCAGCTTAGTCCTCCCGGGACAGGGTGGCGAAAAACTGTTTTTT. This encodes CASSLVLPGQGGEKLFF.

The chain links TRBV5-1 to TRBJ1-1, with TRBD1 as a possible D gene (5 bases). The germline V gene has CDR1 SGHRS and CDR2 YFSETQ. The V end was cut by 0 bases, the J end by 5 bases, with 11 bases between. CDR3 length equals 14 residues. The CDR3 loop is CASSLAQGWTEAFF. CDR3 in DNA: TGCGCCAGCAGCTTGGCCCAGGGTTGGACTGAAGCTTTCTTT. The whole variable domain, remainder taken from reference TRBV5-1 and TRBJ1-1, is KAGVTQTPRYLIKTRGQQVTLSCSPISGHRSVSWYQQTPGQGLQFLFEYFSETQRNKGNFPGRFSGRQFSNSRSEMNVSTLELGDSALYLCASSLAQGWTEAFFGQGTRLTVV.

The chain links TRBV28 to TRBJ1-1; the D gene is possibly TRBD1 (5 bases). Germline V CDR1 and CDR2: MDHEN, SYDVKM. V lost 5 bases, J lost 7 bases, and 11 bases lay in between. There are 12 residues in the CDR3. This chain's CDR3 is CASSRGRIEAFF. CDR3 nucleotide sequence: TGTGCCAGCAGTCGGGGGAGGATTGAAGCTTTCTTT.

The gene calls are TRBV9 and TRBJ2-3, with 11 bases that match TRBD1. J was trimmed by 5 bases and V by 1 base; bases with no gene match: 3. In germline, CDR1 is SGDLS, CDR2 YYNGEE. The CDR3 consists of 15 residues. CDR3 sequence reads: CASSVYGTGGDTQYF. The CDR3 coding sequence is TGTGCCAGCAGCGTATACGGGACAGGGGGAGATACGCAGTATTTT.

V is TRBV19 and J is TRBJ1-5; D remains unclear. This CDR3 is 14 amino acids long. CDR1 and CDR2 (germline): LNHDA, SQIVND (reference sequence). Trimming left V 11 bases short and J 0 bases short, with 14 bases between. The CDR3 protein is CASHGGFSNQPQHF. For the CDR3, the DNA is TGTGCCTCCCACGGAGGTTTTAGCAATCAGCCCCAGCATTTT. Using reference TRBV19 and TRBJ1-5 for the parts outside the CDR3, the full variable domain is DGGITQSPKYLFRKEGQNVTLSCEQNLNHDAMYWYRQDPGQGLRLIYYSQIVNDFQKGDIAEGYSVSREKKESFPLTVTSAQKNPTAFYLCASHGGFSNQPQHFGDGTRLSIL.

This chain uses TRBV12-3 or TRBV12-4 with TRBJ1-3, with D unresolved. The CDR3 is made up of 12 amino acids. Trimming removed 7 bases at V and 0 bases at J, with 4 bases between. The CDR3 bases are TGTGCCAGCAAAGCCTCTGGAAACACCATATATTTT. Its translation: CASKASGNTIYF.

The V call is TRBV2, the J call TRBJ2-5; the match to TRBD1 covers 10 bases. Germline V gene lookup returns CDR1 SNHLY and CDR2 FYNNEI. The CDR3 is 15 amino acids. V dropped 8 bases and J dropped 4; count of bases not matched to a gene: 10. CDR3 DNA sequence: TGTGCCAGCTATGGGGCGGACAGGGGGGGAGAGACCCAGTACTTC. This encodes CASYGADRGGETQYF.

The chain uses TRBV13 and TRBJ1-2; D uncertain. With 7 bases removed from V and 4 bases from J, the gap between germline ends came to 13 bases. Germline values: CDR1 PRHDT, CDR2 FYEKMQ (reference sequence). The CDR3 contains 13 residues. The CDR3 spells CASTGEDGYGYTF. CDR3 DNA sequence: TGTGCCAGCACTGGGGAGGATGGCTATGGCTACACCTTC.

For the CDR3, the DNA is TGTGCCAGCAGCTTAGGGGGGACTAGCACAGATACGCAGTATTTT. It codes for CASSLGGTSTDTQYF. This chain links TRBV7-2 with TRBJ2-3; weak D call: TRBD2 (6 bases). The CDR3 is 15 amino acids. The V and J ends lost 1 base and 0 bases respectively, with 8 bases between them. The germline V gene has CDR1 SGHTA and CDR2 FQGNSA.

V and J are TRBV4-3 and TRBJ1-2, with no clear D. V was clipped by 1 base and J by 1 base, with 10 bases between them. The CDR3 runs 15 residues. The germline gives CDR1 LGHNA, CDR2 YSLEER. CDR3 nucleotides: TGCGCCAGCAGCCAAGGTTTAGAATTTAACTATGGCTACACCTTC. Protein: CASSQGLEFNYGYTF.

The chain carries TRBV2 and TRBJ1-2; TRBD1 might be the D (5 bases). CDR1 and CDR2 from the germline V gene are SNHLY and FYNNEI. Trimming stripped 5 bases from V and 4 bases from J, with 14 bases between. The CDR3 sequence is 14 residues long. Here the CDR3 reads CASSNRRDFYGYTF. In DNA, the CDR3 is TGTGCCAGCAGTAACAGGAGGGATTTCTATGGCTACACCTTC.

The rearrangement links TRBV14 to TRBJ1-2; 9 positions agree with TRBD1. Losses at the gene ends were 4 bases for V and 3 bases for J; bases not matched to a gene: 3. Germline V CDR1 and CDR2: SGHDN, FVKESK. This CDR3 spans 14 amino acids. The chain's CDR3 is CASSRDREYYGYTF. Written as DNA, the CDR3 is TGTGCCAGCAGCCGGGACAGGGAATACTATGGCTACACCTTC.

The CDR3: CASSPGTAHNQPQHF. The CDR3 nucleotides are TGTGCCAGCAGTCCCGGGACTGCCCACAATCAGCCCCAGCATTTT. This sequence joins TRBV6-6 and TRBJ1-5; D possibly corresponds to TRBD1 (5 bases). Germline CDR1 is MNHNY and CDR2 is SVGAGI (reference sequence). The CDR3 runs 15 residues. Trimming took 5 bases from V and 3 from J, leaving 14 bases between them.

This CDR3 is CASLPGQAINYGYTF. DNA for the CDR3: TGTGCCAGCCTACCGGGACAGGCGATTAACTATGGCTACACCTTC. The chain joins TRBV19 to TRBJ1-2; TRBD1 matches at 8 bases. Trimming cost V 9 bases and J 1 base; bases outside gene matches: 10. Germline CDR1 LNHDA, CDR2 SQIVND (reference sequence). There are 15 residues in the CDR3.

DNA for the CDR3: TGTGCCAGTAGTATTACCACCGAGACTGAACGACCCCTCCACTTT. This codes for CASSITTETERPLHF. J is TRBJ1-6 and V is TRBV19; D is ambiguous. The germline gives CDR1 LNHDA, CDR2 SQIVND (reference sequence). The CDR3 runs to 15 residues. V was clipped by 3 bases and J by 12 bases, with 18 bases between them.

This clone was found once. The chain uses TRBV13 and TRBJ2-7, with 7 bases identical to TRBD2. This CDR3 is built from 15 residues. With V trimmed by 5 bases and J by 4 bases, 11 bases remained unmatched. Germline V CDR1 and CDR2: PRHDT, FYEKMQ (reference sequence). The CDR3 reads CASSTGGGPIYEQYF. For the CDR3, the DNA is TGTGCCAGCAGCACCGGGGGAGGGCCCATTTACGAGCAGTACTTC.

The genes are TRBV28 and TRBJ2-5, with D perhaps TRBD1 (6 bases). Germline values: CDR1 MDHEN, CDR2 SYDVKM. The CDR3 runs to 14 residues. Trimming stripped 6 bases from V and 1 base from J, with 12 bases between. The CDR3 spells CASSPGQSQETQYF. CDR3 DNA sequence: TGTGCCAGCAGCCCTGGACAGAGCCAAGAGACCCAGTACTTC.

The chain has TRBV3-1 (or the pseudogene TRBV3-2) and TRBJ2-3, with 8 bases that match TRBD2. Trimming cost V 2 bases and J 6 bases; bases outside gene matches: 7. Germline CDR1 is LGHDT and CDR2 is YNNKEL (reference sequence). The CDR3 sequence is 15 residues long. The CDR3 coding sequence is TGTGCCAGCAGCCAAACCATAGCGGGGACGGATACGCAGTATTTT. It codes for CASSQTIAGTDTQYF.